The source of this TCR beta chain is a study of cytomegalovirus exposure and HLA in healthy donors. General study results and limits: Reported performance of the classifier showed diagnosis of cytomegalovirus status with high specificity and sensitivity. Subsequent analysis found a tendency for first-cohort TCR clusters to co-occur within the approximately 130 validation repertoires.

Of note for this clone: Its specificity is not known.

Germline V gene sequence: CDR1 PRHDT, CDR2 FYEKMQ (reference sequence). The CDR3 loop spans 14 amino acids. V lost 6 bases and J 11 bases, leaving 20 bases between the germline ends. Clones were read by immunoSEQ multiplex PCR, and TCRdb kept only the in-frame ones, dropping some. The repertoire holds about 360,000 clones, roughly 85% seen once, with roughly 0.75% in the top ten. The sequenced sample was PBMCs. The J gene is TRBJ2-1, the V gene TRBV13; D may be TRBD1 (7 bases). The TCR comes from a woman between 18 and 30 years old in good health and CMV-seronegative. The CDR3 bases are TGTGCCAGCAGACTCGGCGGGACAGCTCCGAAGCAGTTCTTC. It translates to CASRLGGTAPKQFF. The complete variable domain, with remaining parts taken from reference TRBV13 and TRBJ2-1, reads AAGVIQSPRHLIKEKRETATLKCYPIPRHDTVYWYQQGPGQDPQFLISFYEKMQSDKGSIPDRFSAQQFSDYHSELNMSSLELGDSALYFCASRLGGTAPKQFFGPGTRLTVL.